These T cell receptor beta chains were read from a single sample in a study of blood T cell repertoires in COVID-19. The table came from immunoSEQ multiplex PCR; TCRdb's copy has only in-frame clones and leaves some out. Among roughly 150,000 clones, more than 65% were seen once, and the ten largest hold about a tenth. Input material: peripheral blood. The receptors stem from a man in his 70s with active or convalescent COVID-19. Each CDR3 is given with its conserved first and last residue. D genes are given only for firm matches. Size is stated for part of the rows, as once, few or many counts, or as a class when the clone is expanded.

J,size,V,D,DNA,CDR3
TRBJ1-1,NA,TRBV11-3,NA,TGTGCCAGCAGTCTCAGAGGGAACACTGAAGCTTTCTTT,CASSLRGNTEAFF
TRBJ2-7,few,TRBV19,NA,TGTGCCAGTAGTATAGGATACGAGGATTACGAGCAGTACTTC,CASSIGYEDYEQYF
TRBJ2-3,NA,TRBV28,TRBD1,TGTGCCAGCAGTTTAGCCGGGACAGGGGCAGATACGCAGTATTTT,CASSLAGTGADTQYF
TRBJ2-3,NA,TRBV11-2,TRBD2,TGTGCCAGCAGCTTAGCGGGTAGCGGGTCGTACACAGATACGCAGTATTTT,CASSLAGSGSYTDTQYF
TRBJ1-3,NA,TRBV7-2,TRBD1,TGTGCCAGCAGCTTAGCGCAGGGGGGCAGACTTTCTGGAAACACCATATATTTT,CASSLAQGGRLSGNTIYF
TRBJ2-7,NA,TRBV9,NA,TGTGCCAGCAGCGCAGACCTTCGAGGCTCCTACGAGCAGTACTTC,CASSADLRGSYEQYF
TRBJ2-2,NA,TRBV18,NA,TGTGCCAGCTCACCACGACACGCGAACACCGGGGAGCTGTTTTTT,CASSPRHANTGELFF
TRBJ2-7,NA,TRBV19,NA,TGTGCCAGTAGTATCGCGGCAGGGGCCAACATCCACGAGCAGTACTTC,CASSIAAGANIHEQYF
TRBJ1-1,NA,TRBV19,NA,TGTGCCAGTAGGGGAGGGAATTTAATGAACACTGAAGCTTTCTTT,CASRGGNLMNTEAFF
TRBJ1-6,NA,TRBV18,NA,TGTGCCAGCTCACCACCGGAGGGGCCCTCCTATAATTCACCCCTCCACTTT,CASSPPEGPSYNSPLHF
TRBJ1-2,NA,TRBV27,NA,TGTGCCAGCAGCCCCGGTGGAGATCTCTACTATGGCTACACCTTC,CASSPGGDLYYGYTF
TRBJ2-4,NA,TRBV7-2,TRBD2,TGTGCCAGCAGCCTGGGAGGGCCCCAAGCGGGCATTCAGTACTTC,CASSLGGPQAGIQYF
TRBJ1-1,few,TRBV19,NA,TGTGCCAGTACATCAGAGGTTGAAGCTTTCTTT,CASTSEVEAFF
TRBJ2-4,NA,TRBV11-3,NA,TGTGCCAGCAGTCAAGACATGGATGACATTCAGTACTTC,CASSQDMDDIQYF
TRBJ2-1,NA,TRBV7-7,TRBD2,TGTGCTAGCAGCGTTCTAGCGGGAGGGAATGAGCAGTTCTTC,CASSVLAGGNEQFF
TRBJ1-1,NA,TRBV28,NA,TGTGCCAGCAGTTTAAGGCGGGACTCCGGGGGGAACACTGAAGCTTTCTTT,CASSLRRDSGGNTEAFF
TRBJ1-5,NA,TRBV19,NA,TGTGCCAGTAGAGTGGGACACTATAGCAATCAGCCCCAGCATTTT,CASRVGHYSNQPQHF